The 9 T cell receptor beta chains in this list originate from one sample, sequenced in a study of chemoradiotherapy in HPV16-positive cancers. TCRdb's table, derived via immunoSEQ multiplex PCR, lists solely in-frame clones and lacks some. The sample has approximately 12,000 clones, 55% to 65% seen once. The sample was taken from a patient who underwent chemoradiotherapy. The receptor source for this set is a human donor with HPV-associated anogenital cancer.

The J gene is TRBJ1-4, the V gene TRBV6-5, with D uncertain. Germline V gene data show CDR1 as MNHEY and CDR2 as SVGAGI. This CDR3 region has 14 residues. The ends were cut back, 11 bases at V and 8 bases at J, with 21 bases in the middle. The CDR3: CAPRSDTMMEKLFF. The CDR3 DNA reads TGTGCCCCCAGGAGTGACACCATGATGGAAAAACTGTTTTTT.

This rearrangement joins TRBV2 to TRBJ1-1; 8 positions match TRBD1. The germline gives CDR1 SNHLY, CDR2 FYNNEI. The CDR3 sequence is 16 residues long. With 4 bases clipped from V and 3 bases from J, the junction kept 10 bases outside the gene matches. CDR3 sequence: CASSATDTGGDTEAFF. The CDR3 nucleotides are TGTGCCAGCAGTGCCACAGATACAGGGGGGGACACTGAAGCTTTCTTT.

The J gene is TRBJ2-7, the V gene TRBV10-3; D perhaps matches TRBD2 (7 bases). The V and J ends lost 6 bases and 3 bases respectively, with 15 bases between them. The CDR3 spans 14 residues. Germline lookup yields CDR1 ENHRY and CDR2 SYGVKD. CDR3 coding DNA: TGTGCCATCAGAAAGGGGGGGGACCACTACGAGCAGTACTTC. This gives the protein CAIRKGGDHYEQYF.

J is TRBJ2-7 and V is TRBV30, with D perhaps TRBD1 (6 bases). This CDR3 is 15 amino acids long. V was pared by 0 bases and J by 0 bases, with 12 bases between. Germline V CDR1 and CDR2: GTSNPN, SVGIG (reference sequence). Here the CDR3 reads CAWSVGQGSSYEQYF. The CDR3 nucleotides are TGTGCCTGGAGTGTGGGGCAGGGGAGCTCCTACGAGCAGTACTTC.

This CDR3 is CASSLVSQETQYF. DNA for the CDR3: TGTGCCAGCAGCTTAGTAAGCCAAGAGACCCAGTACTTC. The chain uses TRBV7-2 and TRBJ2-5; D unclear. Germline V gives CDR1 SGHTA, CDR2 FQGNSA. Trimming left V 1 base short and J 1 base short, with 4 bases between. There are 13 residues in the CDR3.

The chain employs TRBV28 and TRBJ1-2; 8 bases match TRBD1. CDR1 and CDR2 (germline): MDHEN, SYDVKM. CDR3 length equals 13 residues. The V and J ends lost 2 bases and 8 bases, in that order; junction bases with no gene match: 4. The CDR3 sequence is CASSLTTGEGYTF. The CDR3 coding sequence is TGTGCCAGCAGTTTAACGACAGGGGAGGGCTACACCTTC.

The V call is TRBV9, the J call TRBJ2-3; D not resolved. This CDR3 has 15 amino acids. With 0 bases removed from V and 4 bases from J, the gap between germline ends came to 12 bases. The V gene's germline CDR1 is SGDLS and CDR2 YYNGEE. The CDR3: CASSVAGSRSDTQYF. The CDR3, as DNA: TGTGCCAGCAGCGTAGCCGGGTCTCGTTCAGATACGCAGTATTTT.

This clone was recorded a few times. The rearrangement joins TRBV27 to TRBJ2-7, with 7 bases fitting TRBD1. This CDR3 has 12 amino acids. Per germline, CDR1 MNHEY and CDR2 SMNVEV (reference sequence). V shed 5 bases, J shed 5 bases, and the junction held 3 bases outside the gene matches. CDR3 sequence reads: CASSAGGNEQYF. The CDR3 DNA is TGTGCCAGCAGTGCAGGGGGTAACGAGCAGTACTTC.

Only one count was recorded for this clone. This rearrangement joins TRBV27 to TRBJ2-1; 8 positions agree with TRBD1. The CDR3 has 16 residues. Germline V gene sequence: CDR1 MNHEY, CDR2 SMNVEV (reference sequence). With V trimmed by 4 bases and J by 7 bases, 12 bases remained unmatched. The CDR3 is CASSYWDRLEGNEQFF. The CDR3 DNA reads TGTGCCAGCAGTTACTGGGACAGGCTAGAGGGAAATGAGCAGTTCTTC.